Reported below is one T cell receptor beta chain. Its antigen remains undetermined. The sample holds no much larger clone one base away, and base qualities are not on file. Library method: the immunoSEQ multiplex PCR assay. TCRdb took this table from immuneACCESS and kept in-frame rearrangements with V and J called. Such tables lack part of the clones; where checked against another copy, unresolved V genes explain under half of the gap, and the rest is unexplained. A total of around 14,000 clones appear in this sample, approximately 57% of them only once. Of the sample, roughly a sixth is held by the ten largest clones. The donors were melanoma patients. This sample stems from a study of CD4+ T cells in melanoma (dated by TCRdb to between 2021 and 2023). About the full investigation: The study investigated neoantigen-specific CD4+ T cells in human melanoma. Study-wide conclusions, independent of this receptor: According to the report, neoantigen-specific CD4+ T cells in melanoma displayed diverse differentiation states. The report described a correlation between neoantigen-specific CD4+ T cells and the function of CD8+ T cells, macrophages and B cells.

V is cut back by 6 bases and J by 8 bases, with 10 bases in the junction unmatched. Per the germline V gene (reference sequence), SGHKS is the CDR1 and YYEKEE is the CDR2. From the cysteine up to the phenylalanine, the CDR3 has a length of 16 residues. Here the CDR3 DNA is all that survives: 48 bases in frame from base 1. The TCR originated in a human donor with melanoma. The chain is assembled from TRBV5-5 and TRBJ2-3, and TRBD2 matches 15 of the central bases. The material sequenced was cells from a culture (not recorded whether cultured in vitro). The encoded CDR3 is CASTPSGLAGGSTQYF. The DNA sequence is as follows: TGTGCCAGCACCCCGTCGGGACTAGCGGGGGGCTCTACGCAGTATTTT.